What follows are 10 T cell receptor beta chains derived from one specimen sequenced in a study of T cell responses to AZD1222 COVID-19 vaccine. TCRdb's table, derived via immunoSEQ multiplex PCR, lists solely in-frame clones and lacks some. This sample has about 180,000 clones, with 88% found just once. Sequencing was performed on peripheral blood, taken 28 days after the second AZD1222 dose. The receptors come from an adult who received the AZD1222 COVID-19 vaccine.

The chain uses TRBV19 and TRBJ2-5, with D perhaps given as TRBD1 or TRBD2 (5 bases each). V was trimmed by 7 bases and J by 9 bases, leaving 18 bases between them. Germline values: CDR1 LNHDA, CDR2 SQIVND (reference sequence). This CDR3 region has 13 residues. CDR3 amino acids: CASTGPGLAAQYF. CDR3 DNA: TGTGCCAGTACGGGACCTGGACTTGCCGCCCAGTACTTC.

V and J are TRBV7-2 and TRBJ2-3; 8 bases map to TRBD2. The CDR3 totals 15 residues. V shed 2 bases, J shed 5 bases, and the junction held 6 bases outside the gene matches. Per the germline V gene, CDR1 is SGHTA and CDR2 is FQGNSA. In nucleotides, the CDR3 is TGTGCCAGCAGCTTACTCGTCGGGAGGGGAGATACGCAGTATTTT. Translating it yields CASSLLVGRGDTQYF. Supplemented by reference TRBV7-2 and TRBJ2-3, the full variable domain reads GAGVSQSPSNKVTEKGKDVELRCDPISGHTALYWYRQSLGQGLEFLIYFQGNSAPDKSGLPSDRFSAERTGGSVSTLTIQRTQQEDSAVYLCASSLLVGRGDTQYFGPGTRLTVL.

Here the CDR3 reads CASSPLAGASYNEQFF. In DNA form, the CDR3 reads TGTGCCAGCTCACCATTAGCGGGAGCCTCCTACAATGAGCAGTTCTTC. The gene calls are TRBV18 and TRBJ2-1; TRBD2 matches 9 bases. The CDR3 spans 16 residues. In germline, CDR1 is KGHSH, CDR2 LQKENI. V trimming: 2 bases; J trimming: 0 bases; junction bases outside the gene matches: 2. Combining the CDR3 with reference TRBV18 and TRBJ2-1 gives the whole variable domain NAGVMQNPRHLVRRRGQEARLRCSPMKGHSHVYWYRQLPEEGLKFMVYLQKENIIDESGMPKERFSAEFPKEGPSILRIQQVVRGDSAAYFCASSPLAGASYNEQFFGPGTRLTVL.

J is TRBJ2-7 and V is TRBV21-1; the table's D gene call, TRBD2, was not cross checked with the DNA. TRBV21-1 is a pseudogene segment. The CDR3 sequence is 18 residues long. This chain's CDR3 is CASSTNGTSGGNPYEQYF. CDR3 bases: TGTGCCAGCAGCACTAATGGGACTAGCGGGGGTAATCCCTACGAGCAGTACTTC.

This clone was seen only a few times. The chain couples TRBV4-1 to TRBJ2-7; 11 nucleotides agree with TRBD2. The CDR3 loop spans 15 amino acids. V was pared by 2 bases and J by 7 bases, with 7 bases of the junction left unmatched. The germline CDR1 and CDR2 sequences are MGHRA and YSYEKL. The CDR3 bases are TGCGCCAGCAGCCAAACACTAGCGGGAGTTGAGGAGCAGTACTTC. This gives the protein CASSQTLAGVEEQYF.

The chain joins TRBV5-4 to TRBJ2-7; 7 nucleotides match TRBD2. Germline V gene lookup returns CDR1 SGHNT and CDR2 YYREEE (reference sequence). CDR3 size: 13 residues. V lost 1 base, J lost 4 bases, and 2 bases stayed unmatched. The CDR3 DNA follows: TGTGCCAGCAGCTTGCCTAGCGGATACGAGCAGTACTTC. Its translation: CASSLPSGYEQYF.

This clone has only a few counts. This rearrangement joins TRBV27 to TRBJ2-5; weak D call: TRBD1 (5 bases). Germline V gives CDR1 MNHEY, CDR2 SMNVEV (reference sequence). The CDR3 loop spans 15 amino acids. V gave up 3 bases and J gave up 5 bases, with 16 bases separating them. Here the CDR3 DNA reads TGTGCCAGCAGTTTTACGGCCAGGGCAGCGGAGACCCAGTACTTC. Protein: CASSFTARAAETQYF.

This clone came up once. J is TRBJ2-7 and V is TRBV6-5; D not certain. Trimming removed 8 bases from V and 9 bases from J, with 17 bases in between. Germline-derived CDR1 and CDR2 are MNHEY and SVGAGI. The CDR3 extends over 12 amino acids. The CDR3 DNA sequence: TGTGCCAGCGGCACTCCGTCTCGCGGGCAGTACTTC. It encodes CASGTPSRGQYF.

V is TRBV30 and J is TRBJ1-2; D may be TRBD1 (6 bases). Per the germline V gene, CDR1 is GTSNPN and CDR2 is SVGIG (reference sequence). With 4 bases removed from V and 7 bases from J, the gap between germline ends came to 16 bases. This CDR3 has 13 residues. For the CDR3, the DNA is TGTGCCTGGAATAAGGTACAGGGAGCTGGCTACACCTTC. Protein sequence: CAWNKVQGAGYTF.

This chain connects TRBV11-2 to TRBJ2-7, with 8 bases matching TRBD1. The CDR3 spans 15 residues. Germline V CDR1 and CDR2: SGHAT, FQNNGV. V trimming: 5 bases; J trimming: 6 bases; junction bases outside the gene matches: 12. CDR3 amino acids: CASSHAGTGGLEQYF. The CDR3 bases are TGTGCCAGCAGCCACGCCGGGACAGGAGGCCTCGAGCAGTACTTC.